The 20 T cell receptor beta chains below were found in one sample sequenced in a study of CD8+CD57+ T cells in acquired aplastic anemia. Those patients picked for sequencing had displayed CD8+CD57+ cell expansion on flow cytometry. Genomic DNA, the template, was used for profiling of the TCR beta VDJ and CDR3. TCRdb redid the calling of the reads with MiXCR, one entry per CDR3 protein. Here the sample spans about 180,000 distinct CDR3 sequences, under 50% being singletons. The sample taken for sequencing was sorted CD4+, CD8+, or CD8+CD57+ T cells (not recorded which) from PBMCs. These receptors all come from a human donor with aplastic anemia.

Points on this clonotype: Because the CDR3 is missing its conserved closing phenylalanine or tryptophan, this is likely a read error. Because the CDR3's place on the DNA is in doubt, the DNA is left out and the CDR3 is given as listed by TCRdb. The chain combines TRBV10-1 with TRBJ1-3. Looked up from germline, CDR1 is WNHNN and CDR2 is SYGVQD (reference sequence). Termini included, the CDR3 measures 12 amino acids. The CDR3 loop is CASSYSRRDFYT.

In this sample, this clonotype turned up a few times. The chain has TRBV2 and TRBJ2-3; D unclear. The CDR3 runs 12 residues. Per the germline V gene, CDR1 is SNHLY and CDR2 is FYNNEI. V was shortened by 2 bases and J by 8 bases, with 8 bases between the two germline ends. CDR3 region: CASSEPAGTQYF. DNA of the CDR3: TGTGCCAGCAGTGAACCAGCCGGTACGCAGTATTTT.

This clonotype was observed at least ten times. The J gene is TRBJ2-2, the V gene TRBV27; TRBD2 matches at 11 bases. J was trimmed by 2 bases and V by 6 bases; bases with no gene match: 5. The germline V gene encodes CDR1 MNHEY and CDR2 SMNVEV (reference sequence). The CDR3 contains 16 residues. CDR3 sequence: CASRLGLAVNTGELFF. Written as DNA, the CDR3 is TGTGCCAGCAGGTTGGGACTAGCGGTCAACACCGGGGAGCTGTTTTTT.

The V and J genes are TRBV24-1 and TRBJ1-1, with TRBD1 matching 9 bases. From germline, CDR1 is KGHDR and CDR2 SFDVKD. This CDR3 is built from 18 residues. V was clipped by 7 bases and J by 5 bases; unmatched bases: 19. The DNA of the CDR3 is TGTGCCACCAGGAGCTCCCCCCCTGTGACAGGGGGTCGAACTGAAGCTTTCTTT. It translates to CATRSSPPVTGGRTEAFF.

This chain links TRBV2 with TRBJ1-3; D remains ambiguous. Germline V lookup: CDR1 SNHLY, CDR2 FYNNEI. This CDR3 is built from 15 residues. V gave up 2 bases and J gave up 0 bases, with 8 bases separating them. The CDR3 DNA is TGTGCCAGCAGTGAACAGCGAAGCTCTGGAAACACCATATATTTT. This encodes CASSEQRSSGNTIYF.

About this clonotype: This could be a read error, since a much larger clone is one nucleotide away. The genes are TRBV6-5 and TRBJ2-7; 7 bases are a match to TRBD2. Germline CDR1 and CDR2: MNHEY and SVGAGI. CDR3 length: 15 residues. CDR3 sequence (DNA): TGTGCCAGCAGTTACTCAAGGGAGGGGACCTACGTGCAGTACTTC. Its protein product is CASSYSREGTYVQYF.

The V call is TRBV5-5, the J call TRBJ2-1; no definite D call. V gave up 2 bases and J gave up 6 bases, with 6 bases separating them. CDR3 length: 12 residues. CDR1 SGHKS and CDR2 YYEKEE come from the germline V gene (reference sequence). Here the CDR3 reads CASSLICNEQFF. The DNA of the CDR3 is TGTGCCAGCAGCTTAATATGCAATGAGCAGTTCTTC.

CDR3 DNA sequence: TGTGCCAGCAGTGCCGGGGGAAAGAAAGGGGAAAAACTGTTTTTT. Translated, it gives CASSAGGKKGEKLFF. This chain joins TRBV6-1 and TRBJ1-4; a weak D match, TRBD1 (5 bases). V gave up 4 bases and J gave up 8 bases, with 17 bases separating them. The CDR3 has 15 residues. CDR1 MNHNS and CDR2 SASEGT come from the germline V gene.

This clonotype was observed a handful of times. The rearrangement uses TRBV20-1 and TRBJ2-2; 8 bases line up with TRBD1. CDR3 length: 16 amino acids. Trimming cost V 0 bases and J 3 bases; bases outside gene matches: 6. Germline CDR1 DFQATT, CDR2 SNEGSKA (reference sequence). As DNA, the CDR3 is TGCAGTGCTAGAGACCAGGAGACAGGGGACACCGGGGAGCTGTTTTTT. Translation: CSARDQETGDTGELFF.

The V gene is TRBV7-9, the J gene TRBJ1-2; D possibly corresponds to TRBD1 (6 bases). Germline V gene data show CDR1 as SEHNR and CDR2 as FQNEAQ (reference sequence). This CDR3 region has 15 residues. Trimming stripped 11 bases from V and 7 bases from J, with 26 bases between. CDR3 amino acids: CAHEQSQGFAFGYTF. CDR3 sequence (DNA): TGTGCCCACGAGCAGAGTCAGGGGTTCGCGTTTGGCTACACCTTC. Filled out from reference TRBV7-9 and TRBJ1-2, the complete variable domain reads DTGVSQNPRHKITKRGQNVTFRCDPISEHNRLYWYRQTLGQGPEFLTYFQNEAQLEKSRLLSDRFSAERPKGSFSTLEIQRTEQGDSAMYLCAHEQSQGFAFGYTFGSGTRLTVV.

This clonotype was counted a few times. The V and J genes are TRBV9 and TRBJ2-7, with D unresolved. From germline, CDR1 is SGDLS and CDR2 YYNGEE. V lost 3 bases and J lost 3, with 13 bases in between. The CDR3 is 14 residues long. The CDR3: CASSAHTAGYEQYF. The CDR3 coding sequence is TGTGCCAGCAGCGCCCATACCGCAGGCTACGAGCAGTACTTC.

This clonotype was picked up many times. The rearrangement links TRBV11-2 to TRBJ2-1; 7 bases are shared with TRBD2. This CDR3 is 15 amino acids long. In germline, CDR1 is SGHAT, CDR2 FQNNGV. The ends lost 2 bases at V and 9 bases at J; junction bases unmatched: 10. In DNA, the CDR3 is TGTGCCAGCAGCTTACGGGGGGTGAACGGCGGTGAGCAGTTCTTC. The encoded protein is CASSLRGVNGGEQFF.

With respect to this clonotype: A single base separates this from a much larger clone, so it may be a read error. V and J are TRBV6-1 and TRBJ1-2; D unclear. The CDR3 spans 13 residues. CDR1 is MNHNS and CDR2 is SASEGT in the germline V gene. The V end lost 4 bases, the J end lost 0 bases, and 6 bases lay between the germline ends. The CDR3 DNA reads TGTGCCAGCAGTGCAGTCCCTAACTATGGCTACACCTTC. Protein sequence: CASSAVPNYGYTF.

The chain links TRBV20-1 to TRBJ1-2; the D gene is possibly TRBD1 (5 bases). This CDR3 is 14 amino acids long. The V end lost 1 base, the J end lost 1 base, and 10 bases lay between the germline ends. Germline CDR1 reads DFQATT; CDR2 reads SNEGSKA (reference sequence). CDR3 in amino acids: CSARGSGLNYGYTF. In DNA form, the CDR3 reads TGCAGTGCTAGAGGTTCAGGGCTTAACTATGGCTACACCTTC.

This chain joins TRBV14 and TRBJ1-2; 8 nucleotides align to TRBD1. CDR1 and CDR2 (germline): SGHDN, FVKESK. V lost 2 bases to trimming and J lost 4 bases; unmatched junction nucleotides: 3. This CDR3 comprises 14 residues. The CDR3 region is CASSQWTGPYGYTF. In DNA, the CDR3 is TGTGCCAGCAGCCAATGGACAGGGCCCTATGGCTACACCTTC.

This clonotype was seen at least ten times. The chain joins TRBV5-5 to TRBJ1-2, with D unresolved. The CDR3 spans 12 residues. V was clipped by 2 bases and J by 4 bases, with 6 bases between them. Germline-derived CDR1 and CDR2 are SGHKS and YYEKEE (reference sequence). The CDR3 reads CASSFRTYGYTF. The CDR3 coding sequence is TGTGCCAGCAGCTTTCGCACCTATGGCTACACCTTC.

This clonotype was found many times. The chain recombines TRBV6-1 with TRBJ1-6; TRBD1 matches at 9 bases. The CDR3 covers 15 residues. Unmatched junction bases numbered 7, after V lost 6 bases and J lost 7 bases. Looked up from germline, CDR1 is MNHNS and CDR2 is SASEGT. CDR3 protein: CASREPGQGNSPLHF. The CDR3 DNA reads as TGTGCCAGCAGGGAACCGGGACAGGGAAATTCACCCCTCCACTTT.

This clonotype was recorded at least ten times. The chain joins TRBV11-1 to TRBJ1-2, with D tentatively TRBD1 (6 bases). The V end was cut by 3 bases, the J end by 8 bases, with 7 bases between. The germline CDR1 and CDR2 sequences are SGHAT and FQDESV (reference sequence). The CDR3 is 11 amino acids. CDR3 residues: CASSFRGGYTF. Written as DNA, the CDR3 is TGTGCCAGCAGCTTCAGGGGCGGCTACACCTTC.

The V gene is TRBV15, the J gene TRBJ1-1, with a tentative D call TRBD1 (5 bases). The germline gives CDR1 LNHNV, CDR2 YYDKDF (reference sequence). V was shortened by 6 bases and J by 5 bases, with 16 bases between the two germline ends. The CDR3 is made up of 14 amino acids. In DNA, the CDR3 is TGTGCCACCAGGAGGGTCCAGGGAGGGACTGAAGCTTTCTTT. Its protein product is CATRRVQGGTEAFF.

For this clonotype: A much larger clone lies one base from this, so it may be a read error. V gene TRBV6-2 or TRBV6-3 combines with J gene TRBJ2-7; 11 positions match TRBD2. V lost 5 bases, J lost 6 bases, and 3 bases stayed unmatched. The CDR3 length is 13 residues. Germline V lookup: CDR1 MNHEY, CDR2 SVGEGT. The DNA of the CDR3 is TGTGCCAGCAGTACCGGGACTAGCGGCGAGCAGTACTTC. This translates into CASSTGTSGEQYF.